The 28 T cell receptor beta chains given below trace back to one sample, sequenced in a study of persistence of HIV-infected CD4 T cells. This was the immunoSEQ version 4 assay in survey mode. Method: immunoSEQ multiplex PCR; TCRdb's copy keeps in-frame clones and lacks some. Of some 58,000 clones in the sample, about 77% were seen once. These TCRs are of unknown antigen specificity. Cells were stimulated with overlapping HIV-1 Gag 15-mer peptides. Memory cells lacking CD40L and CD69 with high CD45RO were sorted. Specimen: CD4+ T cells sorted from PBMCs after approximately 20-hour stimulation, collected from a patient who received antiretroviral therapy. These receptors were taken from an adult man with HIV who was CMV-seropositive.

This clone was found a few times. The chain recombines TRBV7-6 with TRBJ2-6; D remains ambiguous. V was shortened by 1 base and J by 2 bases, with 3 bases between the two germline ends. This CDR3 comprises 14 residues. Germline values: CDR1 SGHVS, CDR2 FNYEAQ. For the CDR3, the DNA is TGTGCCAGCAGCTTAGGGGCTGGGGCCAACGTCCTGACTTTC. It specifies CASSLGAGANVLTF.

The chain joins TRBV19 to TRBJ1-1; the D gene is possibly TRBD1 (5 bases). The ends were cut back, 6 bases at V and 5 bases at J, with 13 bases in the middle. The germline CDR1 and CDR2 sequences are LNHDA and SQIVND (reference sequence). The CDR3 is 13 amino acids. CDR3 in amino acids: CASRNGGKTEAFF. The CDR3, as DNA: TGTGCCAGTAGAAACGGGGGGAAAACTGAAGCTTTCTTT.

This clone has just one count. The V gene is TRBV4-2, the J gene TRBJ1-4, with 7 bases that match TRBD1. The CDR3 loop spans 14 amino acids. CDR1 LGHNA and CDR2 YNFKEQ come from the germline V gene. Losses at the gene ends were 3 bases for V and 5 bases for J; bases not matched to a gene: 3. CDR3: CASSQDRLNEKLFF. Here the CDR3 DNA reads TGTGCCAGCAGCCAGGACAGGCTAAATGAAAAACTGTTTTTT.

DNA for the CDR3: TGTGCCAGCAGCGCGGACAGGTGGGTGAACACTGAAGCTTTCTTT. Translation: CASSADRWVNTEAFF. The chain joins TRBV7-9 to TRBJ1-1; 7 nucleotides align to TRBD1. CDR3 size: 15 residues. Germline lookup yields CDR1 SEHNR and CDR2 FQNEAQ (reference sequence). V lost 5 bases and J lost 0; bases outside the gene matches: 6.

The gene calls are TRBV3-1 (or the pseudogene TRBV3-2) and TRBJ2-7; possible D gene TRBD1, 6 bases. Germline loops: CDR1 LGHDT, CDR2 YNNKEL (reference sequence). Trimming removed 3 bases from V and 3 bases from J, with 12 bases in between. CDR3 length: 14 residues. DNA of the CDR3: TGTGCCAGCAGCCAGAACAGGGCAAGCTACGAGCAGTACTTC. Translated, it gives CASSQNRASYEQYF.

The rearrangement joins TRBV24-1 to TRBJ1-4; tentatively, D is TRBD1 (5 bases). The CDR3 has 15 amino acids. V lost 4 bases, J lost 3 bases, and 11 bases lay in between. Looked up from germline, CDR1 is KGHDR and CDR2 is SFDVKD. The CDR3 protein is CATSEPTGPNEKLFF. CDR3 sequence (DNA): TGTGCCACCAGTGAACCAACGGGACCTAATGAAAAACTGTTTTTT.

V is TRBV15 and J is TRBJ1-6, with D possibly matching TRBD1 (6 bases). The CDR3 totals 15 residues. Between the trimmed V and J ends, which lost 0 bases and 9 bases, there was a span of 12 bases. CDR1 and CDR2 from the germline V gene are LNHNV and YYDKDF (reference sequence). The CDR3 protein is CATSRDMDSSSPLHF. Written as DNA, the CDR3 is TGTGCCACCAGCAGAGATATGGACAGTAGTTCACCCCTCCACTTT.

The rearrangement uses TRBV19 and TRBJ1-4; 7 bases line up with TRBD1. This CDR3 has 15 residues. CDR1 is LNHDA, CDR2 SQIVND, per germline (reference sequence). J was trimmed by 7 bases and V by 5 bases; bases with no gene match: 10. The CDR3 nucleotides read TGTGCCAGTAGTCTCGGAGGAGGGGGCAGTGAAAAACTGTTTTTT. Protein sequence: CASSLGGGGSEKLFF. The full variable domain, its missing parts supplied by reference TRBV19 and TRBJ1-4, is DGGITQSPKYLFRKEGQNVTLSCEQNLNHDAMYWYRQDPGQGLRLIYYSQIVNDFQKGDIAEGYSVSREKKESFPLTVTSAQKNPTAFYLCASSLGGGGSEKLFFGSGTQLSVL.

The rearrangement uses TRBV19 and TRBJ2-3; 9 bases are shared with TRBD2. CDR3 size: 15 residues. V lost 1 base and J lost 5; bases outside the gene matches: 4. Germline V gives CDR1 LNHDA, CDR2 SQIVND (reference sequence). CDR3 nucleotide sequence: TGTGCCAGTAGTATAGGCGGGGGGGCCATAGATACGCAGTATTTT. As protein: CASSIGGGAIDTQYF.

The chain couples TRBV11-2 to TRBJ2-3, with TRBD2 matching over 11 bases. The ends lost 0 bases at V and 1 base at J; junction bases unmatched: 0. Germline V gene data show CDR1 as SGHAT and CDR2 as FQNNGV. CDR3 length: 16 amino acids. In DNA, the CDR3 is TGTGCCAGCAGCTTAGAGACTAGCGGGGGCACAGATACGCAGTATTTT. It encodes CASSLETSGGTDTQYF.

The chain carries TRBV6-5 and TRBJ1-3; TRBD1 is a possible D gene (5 bases). There are 13 residues in the CDR3. The V and J ends lost 6 bases and 7 bases respectively, with 13 bases between them. Germline-derived CDR1 and CDR2 are MNHEY and SVGAGI. The CDR3 nucleotides read TGTGCCAGCAGCCTGGGGGTGGACAACACCATATATTTT. It translates to CASSLGVDNTIYF.

V usage is TRBV7-9 and J usage is TRBJ2-2, with D possibly being TRBD1 (6 bases). The CDR3 loop spans 15 amino acids. Trimming pared 6 bases from V and 3 bases from J, leaving 14 bases between. The germline CDR1 and CDR2 sequences are SEHNR and FQNEAQ (reference sequence). The CDR3 is CASRAGARDTGELFF. The CDR3 DNA sequence: TGTGCCAGCAGGGCAGGGGCGCGGGACACCGGGGAGCTGTTTTTT.

The chain couples TRBV27 to TRBJ1-4; 12 bases map to TRBD1. CDR3 size: 17 residues. Germline V CDR1 and CDR2: MNHEY, SMNVEV (reference sequence). V lost 5 bases to trimming and J lost 5 bases; unmatched junction nucleotides: 9. The CDR3 DNA follows: TGTGCCAGCAGTAGTATTGGGACAGGGGGCGAAAATGAAAAACTGTTTTTT. Protein product: CASSSIGTGGENEKLFF.

This rearrangement joins TRBV7-2 to TRBJ2-3; 7 nucleotides agree with TRBD1. V was pared by 1 base and J by 6 bases, with 7 bases of the junction left unmatched. The CDR3 covers 15 residues. Germline V gene lookup returns CDR1 SGHTA and CDR2 FQGNSA. The CDR3 here is CASSLGDRAGDTQYF. The CDR3 DNA follows: TGTGCCAGCAGCTTAGGAGACAGGGCAGGGGATACGCAGTATTTT. Supplemented by reference TRBV7-2 and TRBJ2-3, the full variable domain reads GAGVSQSPSNKVTEKGKDVELRCDPISGHTALYWYRQSLGQGLEFLIYFQGNSAPDKSGLPSDRFSAERTGGSVSTLTIQRTQQEDSAVYLCASSLGDRAGDTQYFGPGTRLTVL.

The chain uses TRBV5-6 and TRBJ2-5; 7 bases are shared with TRBD1. The CDR3 length is 14 residues. Germline V CDR1 and CDR2: SGHDT, YYEEEE. The V segment lost 2 bases and the J segment 5 bases; nucleotides outside the gene matches: 6. Written as DNA, the CDR3 is TGTGCCAGCAGCTTAAAGGGGGCTGGGGAGACCCAGTACTTC. Amino acid sequence: CASSLKGAGETQYF.

This chain connects TRBV6-4 to TRBJ2-1; D not certain. CDR1 and CDR2 from the germline V gene are MRHNA and SNTAGT. V gave up 5 bases and J gave up 5 bases, with 13 bases separating them. This CDR3 has 14 residues. DNA for the CDR3: TGTGCCAGCAGTCCCCGAGCCTGGAACAATGAGCAGTTCTTC. It encodes CASSPRAWNNEQFF.

This clone was detected a few times. This rearrangement joins TRBV19 to TRBJ1-5; 9 bases map to TRBD1. Germline CDR1 reads LNHDA; CDR2 reads SQIVND (reference sequence). The CDR3 has 14 amino acids. J gave up 7 bases and V 7 bases, and 8 bases lay outside the gene matches. The chain's CDR3 is CASKRTGVDQPQHF. In DNA form, the CDR3 reads TGTGCCAGTAAACGGACAGGGGTTGACCAGCCCCAGCATTTT.

This chain links TRBV6-5 with TRBJ1-3; D is undetermined. Trimming stripped 5 bases from V and 0 bases from J, with 11 bases between. Germline CDR1 and CDR2: MNHEY and SVGAGI. This CDR3 is built from 15 residues. The CDR3 sequence: CASSPTGISGNTIYF. The CDR3 DNA follows: TGTGCCAGCAGTCCTACCGGTATCTCTGGAAACACCATATATTTT.

This chain links TRBV15 with TRBJ2-7; D not certain. The CDR3 is made up of 11 amino acids. V dropped 3 bases and J dropped 6 bases, with 6 bases sitting between them. Germline-derived CDR1 and CDR2 are LNHNV and YYDKDF (reference sequence). CDR3 residues: CATSSDFEQYF. For the CDR3, the DNA is TGTGCCACCAGCAGTGACTTCGAGCAGTACTTC.

The V and J genes are TRBV5-1 and TRBJ1-6, with TRBD1 matching over 8 bases. Per germline, CDR1 SGHRS and CDR2 YFSETQ. J lost 9 bases, V lost 3 bases, and 8 bases had no gene match. The CDR3 is 15 amino acids. In DNA, the CDR3 is TGCGCCAGCAGCTCCGAGACAGGGGTTCGTTCACCCCTCCACTTT. It codes for CASSSETGVRSPLHF.

The chain recombines TRBV20-1 with TRBJ2-2; D ambiguous. There are 11 residues in the CDR3. Germline loops: CDR1 DFQATT, CDR2 SNEGSKA (reference sequence). V lost 6 bases and J 8 bases, leaving 10 bases between the germline ends. Here the CDR3 reads CSAPNGGELFF. The DNA for the CDR3 is TGCAGTGCCCCTAACGGGGGGGAGCTGTTTTTT.

The rearrangement uses TRBV18 and TRBJ1-6; D is perhaps TRBD1 (6 bases). Germline V gene data show CDR1 as KGHSH and CDR2 as LQKENI. Deletions cut 1 base from V and 7 bases from J, with 8 bases between. This CDR3 has 14 residues. CDR3 DNA: TGTGCCAGCTCACCACAGGGGGAGAATTCACCCCTCCACTTT. It codes for CASSPQGENSPLHF.

The chain has TRBV9 and TRBJ1-6; D is unresolved. CDR1 SGDLS and CDR2 YYNGEE come from the germline V gene. This CDR3 contains 13 residues. The V gene lost 2 bases and the J gene lost 10 bases, with 10 bases spanning the gap. CDR3 nucleotide sequence: TGTGCCAGCAGCGTTGACCCTGGATCACCCCTCCACTTT. This sequence encodes CASSVDPGSPLHF. The full variable domain, in which reference TRBV9 and TRBJ1-6 provide the parts outside the CDR3, is DSGVTQTPKHLITATGQRVTLRCSPRSGDLSVYWYQQSLDQGLQFLIQYYNGEERAKGNILERFSAQQFPDLHSELNLSSLELGDSALYFCASSVDPGSPLHFGNGTRLTVT.

This sequence joins TRBV5-1 and TRBJ2-1; maybe TRBD1 (6 bases). With 4 bases removed from V and 7 bases from J, the gap between germline ends came to 18 bases. Germline-derived CDR1 and CDR2 are SGHRS and YFSETQ. CDR3 size: 15 residues. CDR3 nucleotide sequence: TGCGCCAGCAGCCCGGTCGCCTTTAGGGGGAATGAGCAGTTCTTC. Translation: CASSPVAFRGNEQFF.

This clone was recorded at least ten times. V gene TRBV7-9 combines with J gene TRBJ1-3; a possible D gene is TRBD1 (5 bases). The CDR3 is 13 amino acids. Trimming cost V 3 bases and J 8 bases, with 11 bases left between them. Germline V gives CDR1 SEHNR, CDR2 FQNEAQ (reference sequence). The CDR3 reads CASSLGPRDTIYF. The DNA for the CDR3 is TGTGCCAGCAGCTTGGGACCGCGAGACACCATATATTTT.

The chain couples TRBV27 to TRBJ1-1, with D maybe TRBD1 (5 bases). The CDR3 is 13 amino acids. Trimming took 3 bases from V and 5 from J, leaving 10 bases between them. CDR1 and CDR2 (germline): MNHEY, SMNVEV (reference sequence). This CDR3 reads CASSFSGRTEAFF. In nucleotides, the CDR3 is TGTGCCAGCAGTTTTTCAGGGAGGACTGAAGCTTTCTTT.

This clone was counted between two and nine times. This chain connects TRBV10-3 to TRBJ1-2, with D perhaps TRBD1 (6 bases). Germline CDR1 ENHRY, CDR2 SYGVKD. There are 16 residues in the CDR3. The V end lost 4 bases, the J end lost 7 bases, and 22 bases lay between the germline ends. CDR3 sequence: CAISGSPTGPPRGYTF. The CDR3 DNA sequence: TGTGCCATCAGTGGGAGCCCGACAGGCCCCCCGCGTGGCTACACCTTC.

The chain carries TRBV29-1 and TRBJ1-1; D is unclear. Germline values: CDR1 SQVTM, CDR2 ANQGSEA. The CDR3 is made up of 13 amino acids. V was shortened by 7 bases and J by 4 bases, with 16 bases between the two germline ends. The CDR3 DNA sequence: TGCAGCGCCCAGATGGGAGGGAGCACTGAAGCTTTCTTT. Translating gives CSAQMGGSTEAFF.